This TCR beta chain was sequenced for a study of ipilimumab plus nivolumab after autologous stem cell transplantation. Clones were sequenced by immunoSEQ multiplex PCR, and TCRdb holds only the in-frame ones, with some missing. The table includes about 22,000 clones, under 75% detected once. As concerns this clone: What it binds is unknown.

The germline CDR1 and CDR2 sequences are SGHTA and FQGNSA. After removal of 2 bases from V and 6 bases from J, the junction contained 12 bases not matched to a gene. CDR3 size: 16 residues. Patients got ipilimumab 1 mg/kg beginning 14 to 28 days post-transplant. Study-level results: TCR repertoire, Treg phenotype and gut microbiota reportedly support more study of this approach.

The TCR was taken from a male donor with diffuse large B-cell lymphoma. The sample in question was PBMCs, obtained in a trial of ipilimumab plus nivolumab as post-transplant consolidation. The rearrangement uses TRBV7-2 and TRBJ2-7, with 8 bases aligning to TRBD2. The CDR3 DNA is TGTGCCAGCAGCTTAAATAGCGGGACTTTAGGGGGCGAGCAGTACTTC. This encodes CASSLNSGTLGGEQYF. The variable domain in full, with the rest retrieved from reference TRBV7-2 and TRBJ2-7, is GAGVSQSPSNKVTEKGKDVELRCDPISGHTALYWYRQSLGQGLEFLIYFQGNSAPDKSGLPSDRFSAERTGGSVSTLTIQRTQQEDSAVYLCASSLNSGTLGGEQYFGPGTRLTVT.